This T cell receptor beta chain was sequenced for a study of beta chain features in type 1 diabetes. CDR1 is SGHTA, CDR2 FQGNSA, per germline. V was clipped by 6 bases and J by 2 bases, with 17 bases between them. This CDR3 is 16 amino acids long. This clone has more than one count but fewer than ten. Its cognate antigen is unknown. The authors reverse transcribed all of the isolated RNA, so sequencing captured expressed TCRB transcripts. Here immunoSEQ multiplex PCR was the method, and the copy in TCRdb shows in-frame clones only, minus some. The data contain hundreds of thousands of clones, around an eighth of them seen just once; the ten biggest clones take up about 0.016%. General study points: Researchers report that Type 1 diabetes patients had moderately but significantly shorter TCRB CDR3s across all four CD4+ subsets. Naive, central memory and Treg TCRB repertoires seemed to resemble each other more closely in patients than they did in healthy donors. Cells with high TCR expression could be over-represented by cDNA sequencing.

Cells sorted by CD45RO/CCR7/CD25/CD127/CD95/CD27 comprised CD4+ naive, central memory, regulatory and stem cell-like memory cells. The chain employs TRBV7-2 and TRBJ2-1; maybe TRBD1 (6 bases). The origin of this receptor is a man aged 25-40 years with type 1 diabetes. Sequenced sample: naive CD4+ T cells from blood. CDR3 in DNA: TGTGCCAGCAGACAAGCCGGGACAATCACCTACAATGAGCAGTTCTTC. Encoded protein: CASRQAGTITYNEQFF.